The entry that follows covers one T cell receptor beta chain sequence. Its antigen is still unknown. This sample was taken from a study of T cell responses to AZD1222 COVID-19 vaccine. Study-wide findings and caveats: Just a handful of AZD1222 recipients tested seropositive at baseline.

The protocol was immunoSEQ multiplex PCR, while the TCRdb copy is restricted to in-frame clones and leaves out a portion. The table shows about 74,000 clones, with around 90% occurring only once. CDR3 size: 14 residues. Trimming pared 5 bases from V and 6 bases from J, leaving 14 bases between. In germline, CDR1 is ENHRY, CDR2 SYGVKD. Sequencing used peripheral blood, obtained 28 days after the second AZD1222 dose. V and J are TRBV10-3 and TRBJ1-5; tentative D call: TRBD1 (5 bases). This TCR was recovered from an adult who received the AZD1222 COVID-19 vaccine. The CDR3 DNA follows: TGTGCCATCAGTTCCGGGGACGTCTTTCAGCCCCAGCATTTT. This sequence encodes CAISSGDVFQPQHF.